A single sample is the source of the 10 T cell receptor beta chains below, sequenced in a study of blood T cell repertoires in COVID-19. TCRdb keeps only in-frame clones here, not all; method: immunoSEQ multiplex PCR. The table has more than 3,000 clones, about 74% seen once. The sample comprised peripheral blood. These TCRs come from a human donor in a cohort sampled during active COVID-19.

This chain joins TRBV7-2 and TRBJ2-7; D may be TRBD1 (5 bases). CDR3 length: 15 residues. The germline V gene has CDR1 SGHTA and CDR2 FQGNSA. V was shortened by 5 bases and J by 2 bases, with 16 bases between the two germline ends. The CDR3 region is CASSQGPGPAYEQYF. The CDR3 DNA reads TGTGCCAGCAGCCAGGGCCCGGGTCCGGCCTACGAGCAGTACTTC.

The V and J genes are TRBV5-1 and TRBJ1-2, with TRBD1 matching over 10 bases. CDR3 length: 15 amino acids. The ends lost 3 bases at V and 8 bases at J; junction bases unmatched: 10. Germline V gene sequence: CDR1 SGHRS, CDR2 YFSETQ. The CDR3 DNA is TGCGCCAGCAGCTCGACGACAGGGGGCGCGGGAGGCTACACCTTC. Protein sequence: CASSSTTGGAGGYTF.

V is TRBV5-5 and J is TRBJ2-1; D is perhaps TRBD2 (6 bases). V dropped 0 bases and J dropped 0 bases, with 10 bases sitting between them. There are 16 residues in the CDR3. Germline V gene lookup returns CDR1 SGHKS and CDR2 YYEKEE (reference sequence). CDR3 sequence reads: CASSLVASDSYNEQFF. The DNA of the CDR3 is TGTGCCAGCAGCTTGGTCGCTAGCGACTCCTACAATGAGCAGTTCTTC.

In its sample, this clone is medium-sized. The chain couples TRBV11-2 to TRBJ2-1, with 7 bases identical to TRBD2. CDR1 is SGHAT and CDR2 is FQNNGV in the germline V gene. The CDR3 totals 12 residues. The junction had 8 bases not matched to a gene; V was cut back by 3 bases and J by 15 bases. The CDR3 DNA sequence: TGTGCCAGCAGCTTGGGGGGGGAGGGATCGTTCTTC. Protein: CASSLGGEGSFF.

The rearrangement links TRBV9 to TRBJ2-2; 12 positions match TRBD2. V lost 4 bases to trimming and J lost 6 bases; unmatched junction nucleotides: 4. This CDR3 is built from 15 residues. CDR1 and CDR2 from the germline V gene are SGDLS and YYNGEE. As DNA, the CDR3 is TGTGCCAGCAGCCCCCGGACTAGCGGGGCCGGGGAGCTGTTTTTT. As protein: CASSPRTSGAGELFF.

The V call is TRBV7-9, the J call TRBJ1-1, with 10 nucleotides matching TRBD1. Losses at the gene ends were 7 bases for V and 0 bases for J; bases not matched to a gene: 5. The germline CDR1 and CDR2 sequences are SEHNR and FQNEAQ (reference sequence). The CDR3 has 15 amino acids. The CDR3 DNA sequence: TGTGCCAGCACAAAAGGACAGGGGGTGAACACTGAAGCTTTCTTT. Protein sequence: CASTKGQGVNTEAFF. Based on the CDR3 plus reference TRBV7-9 and TRBJ1-1, the full variable domain is DTGVSQNPRHKITKRGQNVTFRCDPISEHNRLYWYRQTLGQGPEFLTYFQNEAQLEKSRLLSDRFSAERPKGSFSTLEIQRTEQGDSAMYLCASTKGQGVNTEAFFGQGTRLTVV.

The rearrangement links TRBV15 to TRBJ2-7; tentative D call: TRBD1 (6 bases). The length of the CDR3 is 13 residues. Germline-derived CDR1 and CDR2 are LNHNV and YYDKDF (reference sequence). Trimming took 3 bases from V and 9 from J, leaving 15 bases between them. CDR3 sequence (DNA): TGTGCCACCAGCAGTGATCAGGGGCGGGCGCAGTACTTC. Amino acids: CATSSDQGRAQYF.

This clone was detected once. The CDR3 here is CASSYPIIFTRSYNEQFF. DNA for the CDR3: TGTGCCAGCAGTTACCCTATTATTTTTACGCGGAGCTACAATGAGCAGTTCTTC. J is TRBJ2-1 and V is TRBV6-2 or TRBV6-3; D gene unclear. Germline values: CDR1 MNHEY, CDR2 SVGEGT. This CDR3 comprises 18 residues. V was cut by 2 bases and J by 3 bases, with 20 bases left in between.

The chain employs TRBV15 and TRBJ1-4, with D possibly TRBD1 on 5 matching bases. CDR3 length: 14 residues. Germline-derived CDR1 and CDR2 are LNHNV and YYDKDF (reference sequence). Trimming pared 1 base from V and 4 bases from J, leaving 7 bases between. DNA of the CDR3: TGTGCCACCAGCAGAGGGGGGGATAATGAAAAACTGTTTTTT. It yields the protein CATSRGGDNEKLFF.

The CDR3 reads CASSPGTGKYGYTF. Written as DNA, the CDR3 is TGCGCCAGCAGTCCCGGGACAGGAAAATATGGCTACACCTTC. The chain is built from TRBV4-3 and TRBJ1-2; 8 bases line up with TRBD1. This CDR3 comprises 14 residues. The germline gives CDR1 LGHNA, CDR2 YSLEER. Trimming cost V 6 bases and J 5 bases; bases outside gene matches: 8.